Following are 4 T cell receptor beta chains from one sample sequenced in a study of blood T cells in healthy people across ages. The use of a sample-barcoded 5' primer and a J-beta primer mix characterized a second PCR of about 7 to 12 cycles. Each CDR3 protein is one row after TCRdb ran MiXCR on the 5' RACE reads. Of 800,000 to 1,300,000 distinct CDR3 sequences listed, under 30% were seen once; the top ten hold around 0.7%. The same specimen was also included in a second study, on T cells of mothers and their children.

Material: blood. The receptors here all came from a girl between 2 and 10 years old in good health.

This chain uses TRBV6-5 with TRBJ1-5, with D possibly TRBD1 on 6 matching bases. The V end was cut by 5 bases, the J end by 4 bases, with 9 bases between. This CDR3 region has 13 residues. Germline assignment: CDR1 MNHEY and CDR2 SVGAGI. CDR3 DNA sequence: TGTGCCAGCAGTGGGGACATAAATCAGCCCCAGCATTTT. It encodes CASSGDINQPQHF.

V and J are TRBV6-6 and TRBJ1-4, with D possibly TRBD1 on 6 matching bases. CDR1 is MNHNY, CDR2 SVGAGI, per germline (reference sequence). There are 13 residues in the CDR3. Deletions cut 5 bases from V and 7 bases from J, with 11 bases between. The chain's CDR3 is CASSQDSPEKLFF. CDR3 DNA: TGTGCCAGCAGTCAGGACAGTCCTGAAAAACTGTTTTTT.

This clonotype has only a few counts. The chain links TRBV21-1 to TRBJ2-5; no DNA check was done on the table's D call, TRBD1. TRBV21-1 is flagged as a pseudogene. There are 22 residues in the CDR3. This CDR3 reads CASSKGRPGSRIDGDDQETRYF. The CDR3 DNA sequence: TGTGCCAGCAGCAAAGGACGTCCCGGGTCCAGGATCGATGGGGACGATCAAGAGACCCGGTACTTC.

The rearrangement uses TRBV28 and TRBJ2-1; D not certain. The DNA end favors TRBJ2-7, so the J call may be wrong. The CDR3 runs to 14 residues. Germline CDR1 MDHEN, CDR2 SYDVKM. The CDR3 DNA sequence: TGTGCCAGCAGTTTCCTATTTCGGGTCCGCGAGCAGTACTTC. Amino acids: CASSFLFRVREQYF.